The 17 T cell receptor beta chains presented below share a single source sample, sequenced in a study of blood T cell repertoires in COVID-19. This table comes from immunoSEQ multiplex PCR, and its TCRdb copy is limited to in-frame clones, with some not included. The repertoire has around 25,000 clones, approximately 90% of them found once; the top ten carry under 9.5%. The source material was peripheral blood. The receptors shown here come from a human donor with active COVID-19. The donor label of this sample is uncertain.

This chain uses TRBV28 with TRBJ1-3; D is unclear. In germline, CDR1 is MDHEN, CDR2 SYDVKM. This CDR3 is 16 amino acids long. The germline V and J ends were trimmed by 4 bases and 2 bases, with 15 bases remaining between them. CDR3 bases: TGTGCCAGCAGTTCCCGGGCAGGAGGCCCTGGAAACACCATATATTTT. It yields the protein CASSSRAGGPGNTIYF.

This chain joins TRBV7-2 and TRBJ2-1, with D uncertain. This CDR3 has 13 amino acids. Deletions cut 5 bases from V and 4 bases from J, with 9 bases between. Germline V lookup: CDR1 SGHTA, CDR2 FQGNSA. The CDR3 here is CASSQELYNEQFF. The CDR3 DNA reads TGTGCCAGCAGCCAGGAATTATACAATGAGCAGTTCTTC.

In DNA form, the CDR3 reads TGTGCCAGCAGCGCAGGGGGTTCGGAATTTAAAACGACCGGGGAGCTGTTTTTT. It specifies CASSAGGSEFKTTGELFF. The V call is TRBV6-4, the J call TRBJ2-2; 7 bases align to TRBD1. V trimming: 6 bases; J trimming: 5 bases; junction bases outside the gene matches: 18. The germline V gene has CDR1 MRHNA and CDR2 SNTAGT. There are 18 residues in the CDR3.

This clone was detected once. CDR3 in DNA: TGTGCCAGCAGAGGACTAGCGGGAAGCACAGATACGCAGTATTTT. Protein sequence: CASRGLAGSTDTQYF. The genes are TRBV2 and TRBJ2-3; 12 nucleotides line up with TRBD2. The CDR3 sequence is 15 residues long. The V segment lost 6 bases and the J segment 0 bases; nucleotides outside the gene matches: 1. CDR1 is SNHLY, CDR2 FYNNEI, per germline.

The V call is TRBV7-9, the J call TRBJ2-1; the D gene is possibly TRBD2 (6 bases). Between the trimmed V and J ends, which lost 5 bases and 6 bases, there was a span of 17 bases. This CDR3 comprises 15 residues. Germline lookup yields CDR1 SEHNR and CDR2 FQNEAQ (reference sequence). CDR3 sequence reads: CASSRVTGSINEQFF. In DNA form, the CDR3 reads TGTGCCAGCAGCCGGGTTACCGGGAGCATCAATGAGCAGTTCTTC.

V and J are TRBV7-9 and TRBJ2-5; D may be TRBD1 (6 bases). Germline CDR1 and CDR2: SEHNR and FQNEAQ (reference sequence). With 6 bases removed from V and 5 bases from J, the gap between germline ends came to 10 bases. The CDR3 spans 12 residues. The CDR3 coding sequence is TGTGCCAGCAGTTCGGGACATGAGACCCAGTACTTC. Translating it yields CASSSGHETQYF.

J is TRBJ2-3 and V is TRBV2, with 12 bases identical to TRBD2. Looked up from germline, CDR1 is SNHLY and CDR2 is FYNNEI. V was clipped by 0 bases and J by 4 bases; unmatched bases: 8. There are 18 residues in the CDR3. CDR3 region: CASSEAGLAGFSPDTQYF. The CDR3, as DNA: TGTGCCAGCAGTGAAGCCGGACTAGCGGGGTTTAGCCCAGATACGCAGTATTTT.

This clone rates as medium-sized. The chain uses TRBV7-9 and TRBJ2-1; D is unresolved. The length of the CDR3 is 16 residues. V shed 5 bases and J shed 2 bases, with 16 bases lying between them. Germline V CDR1 and CDR2: SEHNR, FQNEAQ (reference sequence). The CDR3 here is CASSPRGASTYNEQFF. The CDR3 DNA follows: TGTGCCAGCAGCCCCCGCGGAGCGTCTACCTACAATGAGCAGTTCTTC. Looking up the rest from reference TRBV7-9 and TRBJ2-1 gives the full variable domain: DTGVSQNPRHKITKRGQNVTFRCDPISEHNRLYWYRQTLGQGPEFLTYFQNEAQLEKSRLLSDRFSAERPKGSFSTLEIQRTEQGDSAMYLCASSPRGASTYNEQFFGPGTRLTVL.

The V and J genes are TRBV30 and TRBJ1-2, with 9 bases fitting TRBD1. Germline lookup yields CDR1 GTSNPN and CDR2 SVGIG (reference sequence). The length of the CDR3 is 13 residues. Trimming at V came to 3 bases and at J to 7 bases, leaving 6 bases not matched to a gene. DNA for the CDR3: TGTGCCTGGAGCGGGGGACAGGGAATTGGCTACACCTTC. Protein product: CAWSGGQGIGYTF.

V gene TRBV29-1 combines with J gene TRBJ2-1; 12 bases line up with TRBD2. Trimming at V came to 8 bases and at J to 8 bases, leaving 7 bases not matched to a gene. The germline gives CDR1 SQVTM, CDR2 ANQGSEA. CDR3 size: 13 residues. This chain's CDR3 is CSLAGGPGDEQFF. For the CDR3, the DNA is TGCAGCCTAGCGGGAGGGCCGGGTGATGAGCAGTTCTTC.

This chain links TRBV2 with TRBJ2-7; 8 bases match TRBD2. Germline loops: CDR1 SNHLY, CDR2 FYNNEI. This CDR3 spans 17 amino acids. Trimming cost V 1 base and J 3 bases; bases outside gene matches: 11. The CDR3 DNA follows: TGTGCCAGCAGTGAAGACACCGGGACTAGTTTTGTCTACGAGCAGTACTTC. Protein product: CASSEDTGTSFVYEQYF. Full variable domain (missing parts from reference TRBV2 and TRBJ2-7): EPEVTQTPSHQVTQMGQEVILRCVPISNHLYFYWYRQILGQKVEFLVSFYNNEISEKSEIFDDQFSVERPDGSNFTLKIRSTKLEDSAMYFCASSEDTGTSFVYEQYFGPGTRLTVT.

This chain joins TRBV2 and TRBJ2-1; D not certain. Trimming cost V 7 bases and J 5 bases, with 12 bases left between them. There are 13 residues in the CDR3. The germline gives CDR1 SNHLY, CDR2 FYNNEI. The CDR3 protein is CASTLESNNEQFF. CDR3 in DNA: TGTGCCAGCACGCTAGAATCTAACAATGAGCAGTTCTTC. The entire variable domain, with the rest obtained from reference TRBV2 and TRBJ2-1, is as follows: EPEVTQTPSHQVTQMGQEVILRCVPISNHLYFYWYRQILGQKVEFLVSFYNNEISEKSEIFDDQFSVERPDGSNFTLKIRSTKLEDSAMYFCASTLESNNEQFFGPGTRLTVL.

The sample holds a few counts of this clone. This CDR3 is CASSLDSRKGYTF. In DNA, the CDR3 is TGTGCCAGCAGTTTGGACAGCCGGAAGGGCTACACCTTC. The V gene is TRBV6-5, the J gene TRBJ1-2, with a possible D match to TRBD1 (6 bases). This CDR3 has 13 amino acids. V gave up 4 bases and J gave up 8 bases, with 14 bases separating them. Germline values: CDR1 MNHEY, CDR2 SVGAGI.

The gene calls are TRBV3-1 (or the pseudogene TRBV3-2) and TRBJ2-2, with 7 bases fitting TRBD2. The V segment lost 1 base and the J segment 7 bases; nucleotides outside the gene matches: 3. The V gene's germline CDR1 is LGHDT and CDR2 YNNKEL (reference sequence). The CDR3 consists of 14 residues. CDR3 DNA sequence: TGTGCCAGCAGCCAAGTGTCGGGAGGCGGGGAGCTGTTTTTT. Translating gives CASSQVSGGGELFF.

The rearrangement uses TRBV3-1 (or the pseudogene TRBV3-2) and TRBJ2-5; TRBD2 aligns across 10 bases. CDR1 is LGHDT, CDR2 YNNKEL, per germline (reference sequence). The CDR3 is 15 residues long. Losses at the gene ends were 4 bases for V and 5 bases for J; bases not matched to a gene: 7. The chain's CDR3 is CASSLTGTSEETQYF. The CDR3 region has the DNA TGTGCCAGCAGCCTTACCGGGACTAGCGAGGAGACCCAGTACTTC.

As DNA, the CDR3 is TGTGCCAGCAGCTTATCAGGGGGAGGAAACACCATATATTTT. This codes for CASSLSGGGNTIYF. The chain recombines TRBV5-5 with TRBJ1-3; 7 nucleotides agree with TRBD1. The CDR3 totals 14 residues. In germline, CDR1 is SGHKS, CDR2 YYEKEE (reference sequence). Trimming took 2 bases from V and 4 from J; bases not matched to a gene: 3. The full variable domain, with the rest looked up from reference TRBV5-5 and TRBJ1-3, is DAGVTQSPTHLIKTRGQQVTLRCSPISGHKSVSWYQQVLGQGPQFIFQYYEKEERGRGNFPDRFSARQFPNYSSELNVNALLLGDSALYLCASSLSGGGNTIYFGEGSWLTVV.

V and J are TRBV9 and TRBJ2-1, with 8 bases matching TRBD2. This CDR3 is built from 14 residues. Germline trimming cut 0 bases from V and 7 bases from J; bases unmatched to any gene: 3. From germline, CDR1 is SGDLS and CDR2 YYNGEE. The CDR3 is CASSVAGGPNEQFF. CDR3 bases: TGTGCCAGCAGCGTAGCGGGAGGGCCGAATGAGCAGTTCTTC.